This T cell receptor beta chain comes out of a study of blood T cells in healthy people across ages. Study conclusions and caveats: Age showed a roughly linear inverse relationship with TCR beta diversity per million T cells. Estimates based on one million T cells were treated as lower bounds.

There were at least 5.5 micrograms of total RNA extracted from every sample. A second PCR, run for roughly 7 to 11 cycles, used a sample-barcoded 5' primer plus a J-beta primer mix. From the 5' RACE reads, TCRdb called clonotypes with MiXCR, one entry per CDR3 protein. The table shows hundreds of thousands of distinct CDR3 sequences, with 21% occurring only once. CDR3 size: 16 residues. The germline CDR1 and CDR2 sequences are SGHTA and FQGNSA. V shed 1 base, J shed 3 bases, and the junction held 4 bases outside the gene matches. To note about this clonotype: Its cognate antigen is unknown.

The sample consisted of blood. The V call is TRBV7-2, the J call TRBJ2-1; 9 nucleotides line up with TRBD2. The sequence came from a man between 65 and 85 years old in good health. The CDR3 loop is CASSLEGREGYNEQFF. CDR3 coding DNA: TGTGCCAGCAGCTTAGAGGGGCGGGAGGGCTACAATGAGCAGTTCTTC.